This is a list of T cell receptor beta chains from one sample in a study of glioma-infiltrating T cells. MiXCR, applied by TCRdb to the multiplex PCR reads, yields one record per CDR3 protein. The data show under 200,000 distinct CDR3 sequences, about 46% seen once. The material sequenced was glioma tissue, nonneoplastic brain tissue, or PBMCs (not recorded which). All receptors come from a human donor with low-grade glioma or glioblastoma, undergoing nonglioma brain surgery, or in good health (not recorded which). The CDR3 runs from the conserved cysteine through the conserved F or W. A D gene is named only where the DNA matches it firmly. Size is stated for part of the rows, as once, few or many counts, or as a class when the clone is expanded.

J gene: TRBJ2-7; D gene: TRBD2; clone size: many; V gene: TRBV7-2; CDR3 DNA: TGTGCCAGCAGCTTAGAGACTAGCGGATACGAGCAGTACTTC; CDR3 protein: CASSLETSGYEQYF
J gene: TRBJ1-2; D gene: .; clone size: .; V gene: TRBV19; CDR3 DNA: TGTGCCAGTTCCCGGGAAAACTATTGCTACACCTTC; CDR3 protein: CASSRENYCYTF
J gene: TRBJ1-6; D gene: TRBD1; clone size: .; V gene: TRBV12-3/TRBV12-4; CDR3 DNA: TGTGCCAGCAGTTTAACAGGGGATTCACCCCTCCACTTT; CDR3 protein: CASSLTGDSPLHF
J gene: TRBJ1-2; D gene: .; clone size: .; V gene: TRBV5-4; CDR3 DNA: TGTGCCAACAGCTTCACAGGGAATACTAACTATGGCTACACCTTC; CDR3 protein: CANSFTGNTNYGYTF
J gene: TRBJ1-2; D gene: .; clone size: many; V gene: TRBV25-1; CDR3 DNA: TGTGCCAGCAGTGAACCCGGCAGAGACTATGGCTACACCTTC; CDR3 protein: CASSEPGRDYGYTF
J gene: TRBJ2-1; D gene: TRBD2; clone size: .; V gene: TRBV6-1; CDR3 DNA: TGTGCCGGCACCCATGGCCCGGCGACTAGCGGGGCTAACAATGAGCAGTTCTTC; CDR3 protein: CAGTHGPATSGANNEQFF
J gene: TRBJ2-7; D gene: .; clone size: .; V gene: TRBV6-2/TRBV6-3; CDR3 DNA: TGTGCCAGCAGTCCCCAGGGTCAAAAGCAGTACTTC; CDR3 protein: CASSPQGQKQYF
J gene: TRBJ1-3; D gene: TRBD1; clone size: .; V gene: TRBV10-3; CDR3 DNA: TGTGCCATCACCCGGGACAGTGCTTCTGGAAACACCATATATTTT; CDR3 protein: CAITRDSASGNTIYF
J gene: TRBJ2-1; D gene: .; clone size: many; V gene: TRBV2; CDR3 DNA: TGTGCCAGCAGTGCAGACTTTACCTCCTACAATGAGCAGTTCTTC; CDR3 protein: CASSADFTSYNEQFF
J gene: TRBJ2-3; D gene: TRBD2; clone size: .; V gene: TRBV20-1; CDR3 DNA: TGCAGTCCTACCAACGGGACTAGTCTAGATACGCAGTATTTT; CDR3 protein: CSPTNGTSLDTQYF
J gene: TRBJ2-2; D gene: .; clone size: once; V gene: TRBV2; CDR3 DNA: TGTGCCAGCAGGATAACAGGGCCCAGGGAGCTGTTTTTT; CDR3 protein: CASRITGPRELFF
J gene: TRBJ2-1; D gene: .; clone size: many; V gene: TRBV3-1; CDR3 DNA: TGTGCCAGCAGCCAGTACGGGTCGAATGAGCAGTTCTTC; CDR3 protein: CASSQYGSNEQFF
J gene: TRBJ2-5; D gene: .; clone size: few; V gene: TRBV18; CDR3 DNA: TGTGCCAGCTCACGGAAGAACCAAGAGACCCAGTACTTC; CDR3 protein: CASSRKNQETQYF
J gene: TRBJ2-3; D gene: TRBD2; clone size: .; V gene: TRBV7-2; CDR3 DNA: TGTGCCAGCAGCCCCCCCAGAGCGGGAGAGAGGGGAGATACGCAGTATTTT; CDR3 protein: CASSPPRAGERGDTQYF
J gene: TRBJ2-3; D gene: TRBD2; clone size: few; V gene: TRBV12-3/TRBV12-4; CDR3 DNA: TGTGCCAGCAGCCCCGCGGGGGTGGCGGGAGCTACAGATACGCAGTATTTT; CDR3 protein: CASSPAGVAGATDTQYF
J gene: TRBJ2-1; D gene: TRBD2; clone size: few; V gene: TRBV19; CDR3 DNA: TGTGCCAGTAGTAGGACTAGCGGCCCAAATGAGCAGTTCTTC; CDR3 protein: CASSRTSGPNEQFF
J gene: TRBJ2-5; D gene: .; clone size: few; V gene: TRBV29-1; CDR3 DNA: TGCAGCGTTGAGCAAATAGTGGGTGAGACCCAGTACTTC; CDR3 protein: CSVEQIVGETQYF
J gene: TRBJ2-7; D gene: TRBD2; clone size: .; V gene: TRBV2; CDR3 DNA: TGTGCCAGCAGTGAAACTAGCGGAGGCTACGAGCAGTACTTC; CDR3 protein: CASSETSGGYEQYF
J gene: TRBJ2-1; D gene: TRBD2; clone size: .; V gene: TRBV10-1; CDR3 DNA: TGCGCCAGCCGACCACTAGCGGGAAAATACAATGAGAAGTTCTTC; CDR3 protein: CASRPLAGKYNEKFF
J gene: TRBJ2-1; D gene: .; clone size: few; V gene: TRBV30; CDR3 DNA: TGTGCCTGGGCTGGGACATTCAGGAACAATGAGCAGTTCTTC; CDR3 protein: CAWAGTFRNNEQFF
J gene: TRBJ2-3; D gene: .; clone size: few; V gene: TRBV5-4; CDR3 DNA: TGTGCCAGCAGCCATACCCCGGTAGATACGCAGTATTTT; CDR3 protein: CASSHTPVDTQYF
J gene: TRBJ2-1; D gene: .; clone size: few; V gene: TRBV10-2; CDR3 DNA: TGCGCCAGCAGTGAGTCTAGCGGAGACTCCTACAATGAGCAGTTCTTC; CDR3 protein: CASSESSGDSYNEQFF
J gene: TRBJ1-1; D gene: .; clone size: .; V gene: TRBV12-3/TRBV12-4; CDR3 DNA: TGTGCCAGCAGTTTAGTGGGGCAAGCTTTCTTT; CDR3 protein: CASSLVGQAFF
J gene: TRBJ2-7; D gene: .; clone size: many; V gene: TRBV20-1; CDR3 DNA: TGCAGTGCTACGGGAGGGGGCCCCCACGAGCAGTACTTC; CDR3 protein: CSATGGGPHEQYF
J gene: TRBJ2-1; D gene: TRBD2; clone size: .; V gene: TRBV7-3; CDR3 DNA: TGTGCCAGCAGCTCCTATGGATTAGCGGGAGTTGGGGACAATGAGCAGTTCTTC; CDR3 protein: CASSSYGLAGVGDNEQFF
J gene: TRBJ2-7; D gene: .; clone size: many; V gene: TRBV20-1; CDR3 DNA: TGCAGTGCTAGAGAAGAAGGAGAGTTCGCCTACGAGCAGTACTTC; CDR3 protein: CSAREEGEFAYEQYF
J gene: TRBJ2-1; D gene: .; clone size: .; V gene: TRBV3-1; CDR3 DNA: TGTGCCAGCAGCCAAGAACCAGAGCTTGAGCAGTTCTTC; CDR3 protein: CASSQEPELEQFF
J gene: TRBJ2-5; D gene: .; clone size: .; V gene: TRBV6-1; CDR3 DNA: TGTGCCAGCATTTATCGCGGGGTTAAACTTGCGGACACCCAGTACTTC; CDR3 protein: CASIYRGVKLADTQYF
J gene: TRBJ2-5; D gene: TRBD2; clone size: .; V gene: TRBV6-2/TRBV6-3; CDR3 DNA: TGTGCCATCACCGGGACTAGCGGGAGGAAGACCCAGTACTTC; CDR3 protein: CAITGTSGRKTQYF
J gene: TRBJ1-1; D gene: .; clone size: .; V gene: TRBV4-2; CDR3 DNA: TGTGCCAGCGGCCAAGGGAGCCTTCGGAATGAAGCTTTCTTT; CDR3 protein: CASGQGSLRNEAFF
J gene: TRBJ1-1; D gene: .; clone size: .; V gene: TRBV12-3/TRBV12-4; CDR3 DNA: TGTGCCAGCAGTCCCAGGTTGGGAATTCCTGAAGCTTTCTTT; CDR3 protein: CASSPRLGIPEAFF
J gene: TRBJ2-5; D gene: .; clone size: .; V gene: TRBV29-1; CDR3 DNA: TGCAGCGTTGGGTTCTGGGACCAAGAGACCCAGTACTTC; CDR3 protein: CSVGFWDQETQYF
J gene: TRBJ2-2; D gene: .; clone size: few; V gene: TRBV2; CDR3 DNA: TGTGCCAGCACGGGCGCCGGGGAGCTGTTTTTT; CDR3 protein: CASTGAGELFF
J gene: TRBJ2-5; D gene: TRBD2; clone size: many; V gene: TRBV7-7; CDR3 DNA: TGTGCCAGCAGCATGGGCGGGGGAGAGACCCAGTACTTC; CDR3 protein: CASSMGGGETQYF
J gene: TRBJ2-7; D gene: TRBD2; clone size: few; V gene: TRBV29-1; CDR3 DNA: TGCAGCGTTCCGAAAGCGGGAGCAGGCAACGAGCAGTACTTC; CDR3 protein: CSVPKAGAGNEQYF
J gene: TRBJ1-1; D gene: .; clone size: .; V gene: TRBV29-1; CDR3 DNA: TGCAGCGCCCAACCCTATATCGACATGGACACTAAAGCGTTCTTT; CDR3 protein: CSAQPYIDMDTKAFF
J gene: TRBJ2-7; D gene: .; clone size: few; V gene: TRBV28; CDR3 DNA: TGTGCCAGCAGCCCGACCGGATTACTCTCCTACGAGCAGTACTTC; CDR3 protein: CASSPTGLLSYEQYF
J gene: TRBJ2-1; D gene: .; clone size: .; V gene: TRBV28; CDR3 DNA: TGTGCCAGCAGTTTAGGTTATGCGGGCCCGTCCTACAATGAGCAGTTCTTC; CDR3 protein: CASSLGYAGPSYNEQFF
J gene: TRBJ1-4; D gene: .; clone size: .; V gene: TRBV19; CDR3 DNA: TGTGCCAGTAGTTGCGGACATGGCGAAAAACTGTTTTTT; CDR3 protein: CASSCGHGEKLFF
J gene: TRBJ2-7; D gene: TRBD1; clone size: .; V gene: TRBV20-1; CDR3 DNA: TGCAGTGTTAGGGATCCAGGGGGCGCCACCTACGAGCAGTACTTC; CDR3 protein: CSVRDPGGATYEQYF